This entry describes one TCR beta chain. Its antigen is not identified. Time point in this sample: week 47, end of study. Every vaccination contained 300 ug of the mutant IDH1 20-mer peptide and was paired with topical imiquimod. Eight vaccine injections were given to patients in weeks 1, 3, 5, 7, 11, 15, 19 and 23. The donor cohort comprised cases of new WHO grade 3 or 4 IDH1-mutant, ATRX-lost astrocytoma. This sample is drawn from a study of a mutant IDH1 vaccine in newly diagnosed glioma. For the study at large: Patients' prior therapy spanned radiotherapy, temozolomide, or both; most underwent both.

This CDR3 region has 13 residues. CDR1 is GTSNPN, CDR2 SVGIG, per germline (reference sequence). V gave up 3 bases and J gave up 7 bases, with 13 bases separating them. Study results and caveats: Among patients, 93.3% showed immune responses induced by the vaccine.

The table came from immunoSEQ multiplex PCR; TCRdb's copy has only in-frame clones and leaves some out. The sample includes 84,000 or so clones, approximately 75% of them seen just once. The TCR comes from a middle-aged man with glioma. Here the sequenced sample was PBMCs, taken from a glioma patient whose treatment included an IDH1 peptide vaccine. This chain joins TRBV30 and TRBJ1-5; D is undetermined. In DNA, the CDR3 is TGTGCCTGGAGGGGGTCCGAGGGACAGCCCCAGCATTTT. Its translation: CAWRGSEGQPQHF. Combining the CDR3 with reference TRBV30 and TRBJ1-5 gives the whole variable domain SQTIHQWPATLVQPVGSPLSLECTVEGTSNPNLYWYRQAAGRGLQLLFYSVGIGQISSEVPQNLSASRPQDRQFILSSKKLLLSDSGFYLCAWRGSEGQPQHFGDGTRLSIL.